This T cell receptor beta chain appears in the sequencing data of a study of blood T cell repertoires in COVID-19. Study-level background: Sample material is recorded as cDNA or gDNA derived from T cells, B-cell-depleted T cells, or PBMCs.

V lost 5 bases and J 3 bases, leaving 14 bases between the germline ends. CDR1 MNHEY and CDR2 SMNVEV come from the germline V gene (reference sequence). The CDR3 covers 14 residues. Those enrolled, adults aged 18 to 89 years, came from about two dozen US areas. Exposed enrollees had met someone with a PCR-confirmed or clinician-diagnosed COVID-19 case at some point within the 2 weeks before study entry. The method was immunoSEQ multiplex PCR; TCRdb's version includes in-frame clones alone and lacks a portion of them. The table lists 430,000 or so clones, roughly 88% of them singletons. Sequencing was carried out using PBMCs or T cells enriched from blood (not recorded which). This chain joins TRBV27 and TRBJ2-7; a weak D match, TRBD2 (6 bases). This clonotype originated in a woman under 30 who had been exposed to COVID-19. CDR3 nucleotide sequence: TGTGCCAGCAGTCCGGGACTCTTAGACTACGAGCAGTACTTC. Its protein is CASSPGLLDYEQYF.